Sequencing of this T cell receptor beta chain was carried out in a study of graft-versus-host responses after intestinal transplantation. About this clone itself: Antigen unknown.

The CDR3 contains 16 residues. CDR1 and CDR2 (germline): LNHDA, SQIVND (reference sequence). V lost 6 bases and J 5 bases, leaving 22 bases between the germline ends. Findings and limits, study-wide: High graft-versus-host to host-versus-graft clonal ratios were seen in allografts of patients with graft-donor T cell macrochimerism.

Processing of graft tissue released intraepithelial and lamina propria lymphocytes. Clones were read by immunoSEQ multiplex PCR, and TCRdb kept only the in-frame ones, dropping some. The sample has about 22,000 clones; around three quarters are singletons. The sequence was obtained from a human patient who received an intestinal transplant, so some T cells may come from the graft donor. This specimen consisted of ileum tissue, obtained 12 days after intestinal transplant. The V and J genes are TRBV19 and TRBJ2-5, with D possibly matching TRBD2 (6 bases). CDR3 nucleotide sequence: TGTGCCAGTAGCCGACCCGGGGGACCCTCTTCGGAGACCCAGTACTTC. Translating gives CASSRPGGPSSETQYF.